A selection of T cell receptor beta chains follows, all from one sample in a study of blood T cell repertoires in COVID-19. Sequencing used immunoSEQ multiplex PCR; TCRdb keeps in-frame clones, though not all of them. The data contain hundreds of thousands of clones, roughly nine tenths of them singletons. Sample: PBMCs or T cells enriched from blood (not recorded which). Receptors originate from a woman aged 50 to 65 in a cohort exposed to, infected with or recovered from COVID-19 (not recorded which). Both conserved end residues are part of each CDR3. The order of the fields is D gene, clone size, V gene, J gene, CDR3 DNA, CDR3 protein. The D gene is left open where the match is weak. Where a row states a size, it is once, few, many or the class of an expanded clone; other rows omit it.

>NA|NA|TRBV19|TRBJ1-2
TGTGCCAGCCAACCTACGGCGGGGGGCCCCAGGCACACCTTC
CASQPTAGGPRHTF
>NA|NA|TRBV27|TRBJ1-2
TGTGCCAGCAGTCCCCTCAGGCCCCAGGGGTACTATGGCTACACCTTC
CASSPLRPQGYYGYTF
>TRBD1|NA|TRBV7-3|TRBJ2-1
TGTGCCAGCAGCTTAACCTCAGGGGGCAGGGGTGCCAATGAGCAGTTCTTC
CASSLTSGGRGANEQFF
>NA|once|TRBV9|TRBJ2-5
TGTGCCAGCTCGGATAATCCAGGCCTCCCTCCAAACTTC
CASSDNPGLPPNF
>NA|once|TRBV5-1|TRBJ1-1
TGCGCCAGCAGCTTTACGGGGGGAAACACTGAAGCTTTCTTT
CASSFTGGNTEAFF
>TRBD1|NA|TRBV18|TRBJ1-5
TGTGCCAGCTCACCCATCACAGGGGCCAATCAGCCCCAGCATTTT
CASSPITGANQPQHF
>TRBD1|few|TRBV27|TRBJ1-1
TGTGCCAGCAGTTTGCGATTCCGCCAGGGACAGTACACTACTGAAGCTTTCTTT
CASSLRFRQGQYTTEAFF
>TRBD1|NA|TRBV11-2|TRBJ2-5
TGTGCCAGCAGCTTAGGAGCAGGGGGCGAGACCCAGTACTTC
CASSLGAGGETQYF
>TRBD1|NA|TRBV5-5|TRBJ2-7
TGTGCCAGCAGCCCGGACAGGGGGCTAACCTACGAGCAGTACTTC
CASSPDRGLTYEQYF
>TRBD2|few|TRBV5-4|TRBJ2-2
TGTGCCAGCAGCTCCGCCGGGACTAGGACCGGGGAGCTGTTTTTT
CASSSAGTRTGELFF
>TRBD1|NA|TRBV2|TRBJ2-6
TGTGCCAGCAGCGGGGACAGCCTGGCAGGGGCCAACGTCCTGACTTTC
CASSGDSLAGANVLTF
>TRBD2|once|TRBV4-2|TRBJ2-1
TGTGCCAGCAGCCAAGAAGGCGGGGGGCGGTATGAGCAGTTCTTC
CASSQEGGGRYEQFF
>TRBD1|NA|TRBV6-5|TRBJ1-1
TGTGCCAGCAGTACGGGACAGGCGGACACTGAAGCTTTCTTT
CASSTGQADTEAFF
>NA|few|TRBV19|TRBJ1-2
TGTGCCAGTAGTATAGCGAAATGGCCATATGGCTACACCTTC
CASSIAKWPYGYTF
>NA|NA|TRBV11-3|TRBJ2-1
TGTGCCAGCAGCTTAGTTCGGGGTCAGGAGCAGTTCTTC
CASSLVRGQEQFF
>NA|NA|TRBV4-1|TRBJ2-2
TGCGCCAGCAGCCAAGATTGGGGGCCCGGGGAGCTGTTTTTT
CASSQDWGPGELFF
>NA|NA|TRBV24-1|TRBJ1-5
TGTGCCACCAGTGCAGGGAGGAATCAGCCCCAGCATTTT
CATSAGRNQPQHF
>NA|NA|TRBV7-2|TRBJ1-2
TGTGCCAGCAGCTTAGGACAGGACTATGGCTACACCTTC
CASSLGQDYGYTF
>NA|once|TRBV24-1|TRBJ1-5
TGTGCCACCAGTCTAGGTAATCAGCCCCAGCATTTT
CATSLGNQPQHF
>NA|NA|TRBV4-3|TRBJ1-1
TGCGCCAGCAGCCAAGGGGGACATACCTCAGAGAACACTGAAGCTTTCTTT
CASSQGGHTSENTEAFF
>NA|NA|TRBV11-2|TRBJ1-4
TGTGCCAGCAGCCCAGGGTTCGCGGCAGAAAAACTGTTTTTT
CASSPGFAAEKLFF
>TRBD1|NA|TRBV5-1|TRBJ1-2
TGCGCCAGCAGCCCTCAGGGGACAGGGGGCGCCGCTAGCTATGGCTACACCTTC
CASSPQGTGGAASYGYTF
>NA|NA|TRBV5-1|TRBJ2-2
TGCGCCAGCAGTCCGGGACTCGCGAACACCGGGGAGCTGTTTTTT
CASSPGLANTGELFF
>TRBD1|NA|TRBV7-8|TRBJ2-7
TGTGCCAGCAGCCTGGACAGGGGAGACGACGAGCAGTACTTC
CASSLDRGDDEQYF
>TRBD2|NA|TRBV4-2|TRBJ2-4
TGTGCCAGCAGCCTTATGGCTAGCGGGGGAGGGGGCAAAAACATTCAGTACTTC
CASSLMASGGGGKNIQYF
>NA|NA|TRBV5-1|TRBJ1-1
TGCGCCAGCAGCCGTCAAATTAGAGACACTGAAGCTTTCTTT
CASSRQIRDTEAFF
>NA|NA|TRBV7-2|TRBJ2-2
TGTGCCAGCAGCCAAGACTCATACACCGGGGAGCTGTTTTTT
CASSQDSYTGELFF